Listed below are T cell receptor beta chains from one sample, sequenced in a study of identical twins. Each CDR3 protein gets one entry after TCRdb re-called the 5' RACE reads with MiXCR. Seen here are about 920,000 distinct CDR3 sequences, over 9% observed once, and the top ten hold under 2%. The data also belong to a second study, concerning yellow fever vaccine responses in identical twins.

The sample taken for sequencing was PBMCs. The receptors derive from a woman aged 18 to 35 in good health. CDR3s include the opening cysteine and the closing phenylalanine or tryptophan. D genes are given only for firm matches. Clone size is shown for a subset of rows, as once, few, many or a class of expanded clone.

abundance: few; j_gene: TRBJ1-1; d_gene: -; v_gene: TRBV12-3/TRBV12-4; len: 14; CDR3nt: TGTGCCAGCAGTTTAGGTAGGGGCGTCCCTGAAGCTTTCTTT; CDR3aa: CASSLGRGVPEAFF
abundance: few; j_gene: TRBJ1-5; d_gene: TRBD1; v_gene: TRBV27; len: 13; CDR3nt: TGTGCCAGCAGGCCGGGACAGGGTACGTACCAGCATTTT; CDR3aa: CASRPGQGTYQHF
abundance: few; j_gene: TRBJ2-1; d_gene: -; v_gene: TRBV7-2; len: 14; CDR3nt: TGTGCCAGCAGCAACGTCGACGGGCGGAATGAGCAGTTCTTC; CDR3aa: CASSNVDGRNEQFF
abundance: -; j_gene: TRBJ2-1; d_gene: -; v_gene: TRBV2; len: 14; CDR3nt: TGTGCCAGCAGGGGTTCCGGGGCCAACAATGAGCAGTTCTTC; CDR3aa: CASRGSGANNEQFF
abundance: -; j_gene: TRBJ2-1; d_gene: -; v_gene: TRBV5-6; len: 13; CDR3nt: TGTGCCATCGGCCTGAATCTCTACAATGAGCAGTTCTTC; CDR3aa: CAIGLNLYNEQFF
abundance: many; j_gene: TRBJ1-1; d_gene: TRBD1; v_gene: TRBV5-1; len: 15; CDR3nt: TGCGCCAGCAGCAGGTCAGGGGGCGTGGGCACTGAAGCTTTCTTT; CDR3aa: CASSRSGGVGTEAFF
abundance: few; j_gene: TRBJ2-5; d_gene: -; v_gene: TRBV5-1; len: 14; CDR3nt: TGCGCCAGCAGCTTGTCTGTAGCCCAAGAGACCCAGTACTTC; CDR3aa: CASSLSVAQETQYF
abundance: few; j_gene: TRBJ1-3; d_gene: -; v_gene: TRBV15; len: 15; CDR3nt: TGTGCCACCAGCAGAGATTTGGGCTCTGGAAACACCATATATTTT; CDR3aa: CATSRDLGSGNTIYF
abundance: -; j_gene: TRBJ2-5; d_gene: -; v_gene: TRBV7-8; len: 15; CDR3nt: TGTGCCAGCAGCTTAGGACCCGGAGTGCAAGAGACCCAGTACTTC; CDR3aa: CASSLGPGVQETQYF
abundance: -; j_gene: TRBJ2-3; d_gene: TRBD2; v_gene: TRBV2; len: 14; CDR3nt: TGTGCCAGCATTCTACTAGCGGGGACAGATACGCAGTATTTT; CDR3aa: CASILLAGTDTQYF
abundance: -; j_gene: TRBJ2-3; d_gene: TRBD2; v_gene: TRBV15; len: 16; CDR3nt: TGTGCCACCAGCAGCCTAAGACTAGCGAACACAGATACGCAGTATTTT; CDR3aa: CATSSLRLANTDTQYF
abundance: many; j_gene: TRBJ2-1; d_gene: TRBD2; v_gene: TRBV10-3; len: 15; CDR3nt: TGTGCCATCAGTGCGGGACTAGCGGAGAACAATGAGCAGTTCTTC; CDR3aa: CAISAGLAENNEQFF
abundance: many; j_gene: TRBJ1-1; d_gene: TRBD1; v_gene: TRBV9; len: 16; CDR3nt: TGTGCCAGCAGCTTCCGGGACAGATCGGGGAACACTGAAGCTTTCTTT; CDR3aa: CASSFRDRSGNTEAFF
abundance: -; j_gene: TRBJ2-2; d_gene: TRBD1; v_gene: TRBV12-3/TRBV12-4; len: 14; CDR3nt: TGTGCCACCCAGCTAAAAGGGACAGCCGGGGAGCTGTTTTTT; CDR3aa: CATQLKGTAGELFF
abundance: few; j_gene: TRBJ2-4; d_gene: -; v_gene: TRBV11-1; len: 15; CDR3nt: TGTGCCAGCAGCTTGGGGGCGGGGGCCAAAAACATTCAGTACTTC; CDR3aa: CASSLGAGAKNIQYF
abundance: -; j_gene: TRBJ2-1; d_gene: -; v_gene: TRBV12-3/TRBV12-4; len: 14; CDR3nt: TGTGCCAGCAGCCGCGGGCTAGCGTTCAATGAGCAGTTCTTC; CDR3aa: CASSRGLAFNEQFF
abundance: -; j_gene: TRBJ2-3; d_gene: -; v_gene: TRBV2; len: 11; CDR3nt: TGTGCCAGCAGGGAGGAGGTTACGCAGTATTTT; CDR3aa: CASREEVTQYF
abundance: many; j_gene: TRBJ1-1; d_gene: -; v_gene: TRBV3-1; len: 13; CDR3nt: TGTGCCAGCAGCCCCGCCTTAAACACTGAAGCTTTCTTT; CDR3aa: CASSPALNTEAFF
abundance: -; j_gene: TRBJ2-3; d_gene: -; v_gene: TRBV7-9; len: 15; CDR3nt: TGTGCCAGCAGCTTTTCGCCAACCCCCACAGATACGCAGTATTTT; CDR3aa: CASSFSPTPTDTQYF
abundance: -; j_gene: TRBJ2-7; d_gene: TRBD1; v_gene: TRBV7-9; len: 17; CDR3nt: TGTGCCAGCAGCTTAAGAGGGGGGACAGGTCCCAAGGACGAGCAGTACTTC; CDR3aa: CASSLRGGTGPKDEQYF
abundance: many; j_gene: TRBJ2-7; d_gene: TRBD1; v_gene: TRBV4-1; len: 15; CDR3nt: TGCGCCAGCAGCCTTGGGACAGGGGACCCCTACGAGCAGTACTTC; CDR3aa: CASSLGTGDPYEQYF
abundance: few; j_gene: TRBJ2-7; d_gene: TRBD1; v_gene: TRBV4-2; len: 15; CDR3nt: TGTGCCAGCAGCCAAGCGACAGGGGTGGACAAGGAGCAGTACTTC; CDR3aa: CASSQATGVDKEQYF
abundance: few; j_gene: TRBJ2-5; d_gene: TRBD2; v_gene: TRBV5-1; len: 16; CDR3nt: TGCGCCAGCAGCTTGGGGGGCAGCGGGGGCCAAGAGACCCAGTACTTC; CDR3aa: CASSLGGSGGQETQYF
abundance: many; j_gene: TRBJ2-2; d_gene: TRBD2; v_gene: TRBV7-8; len: 17; CDR3nt: TGTGCCAGCAGCTTAGCGCTAGCGGGGGGGCTTGCCGGGGAGCTGTTTTTT; CDR3aa: CASSLALAGGLAGELFF
abundance: -; j_gene: TRBJ2-3; d_gene: -; v_gene: TRBV2; len: 15; CDR3nt: TGTGCCAGCAGTGAAGCGGGTCTAGTGGCAGATACGCAGTATTTT; CDR3aa: CASSEAGLVADTQYF
abundance: -; j_gene: TRBJ1-3; d_gene: -; v_gene: TRBV6-1; len: 16; CDR3nt: TGTGCCAGCACCGCCGGGGGCGGACCCTCTGGAAACACCATATATTTT; CDR3aa: CASTAGGGPSGNTIYF
abundance: -; j_gene: TRBJ2-3; d_gene: TRBD2; v_gene: TRBV20-1; len: 14; CDR3nt: TGCAGTGCAGATAGCGGGGGCAGCACAGATACGCAGTATTTT; CDR3aa: CSADSGGSTDTQYF
abundance: -; j_gene: TRBJ2-2; d_gene: TRBD2; v_gene: TRBV12-3/TRBV12-4; len: 18; CDR3nt: TGTGCCCTCTGGTTTGAAGGCCCTAGCGGGGAGAACACCGGGGAGCTGTTTTTT; CDR3aa: CALWFEGPSGENTGELFF
abundance: few; j_gene: TRBJ1-6; d_gene: -; v_gene: TRBV7-8; len: 13; CDR3nt: TGTGCCAGCAGCTTCCAGAATAATTCACCCCTCCACTTT; CDR3aa: CASSFQNNSPLHF
abundance: many; j_gene: TRBJ2-1; d_gene: -; v_gene: TRBV7-2; len: 16; CDR3nt: TGTGCCAGCAGCTTAGCGGGCGGGCGGACGGGTGATGAGCAGTTCTTC; CDR3aa: CASSLAGGRTGDEQFF
abundance: many; j_gene: TRBJ2-2; d_gene: -; v_gene: TRBV7-2; len: 16; CDR3nt: TGTGCCAGCAGCTTAGTAGTGGGGGCGAACACCGGGGAGCTGTTTTTT; CDR3aa: CASSLVVGANTGELFF
abundance: -; j_gene: TRBJ1-3; d_gene: -; v_gene: TRBV6-5; len: 16; CDR3nt: TGTGCCAGCAGTGACTCCCCTCCAACCTCTGGAAACACCATATATTTT; CDR3aa: CASSDSPPTSGNTIYF